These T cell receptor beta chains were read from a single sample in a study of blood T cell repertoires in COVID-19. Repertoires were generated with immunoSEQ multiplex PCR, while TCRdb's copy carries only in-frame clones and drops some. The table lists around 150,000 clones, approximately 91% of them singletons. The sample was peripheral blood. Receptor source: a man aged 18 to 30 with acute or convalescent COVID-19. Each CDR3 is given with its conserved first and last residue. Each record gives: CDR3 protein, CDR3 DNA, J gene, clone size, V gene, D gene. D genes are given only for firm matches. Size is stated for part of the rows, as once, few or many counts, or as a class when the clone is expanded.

CDR3: CASSRTGQPQHF
DNA: TGTGCCAGCAGTCGAACAGGTCAGCCCCAGCATTTT
J: TRBJ1-5
size: NA
V: TRBV6-5
D: NA

CDR3: CASSVREGLNEKLFF
DNA: TGCGCCAGCAGCGTGCGGGAGGGGCTAAATGAAAAACTGTTTTTT
J: TRBJ1-4
size: NA
V: TRBV10-2
D: NA

CDR3: CAWSSRGLYNEQFF
DNA: TGTGCCTGGAGTTCACGGGGATTATACAATGAGCAGTTCTTC
J: TRBJ2-1
size: once
V: TRBV30
D: NA

CDR3: CASSLAMGQKAFF
DNA: TGTGCCAGCAGTTTAGCCATGGGGCAGAAAGCTTTCTTT
J: TRBJ1-1
size: NA
V: TRBV12-3/TRBV12-4
D: NA

CDR3: CSVEEGNRNTIYF
DNA: TGCAGCGTTGAGGAGGGAAATAGAAACACCATATATTTT
J: TRBJ1-3
size: NA
V: TRBV29-1
D: NA

CDR3: CATSRDNKETQYF
DNA: TGTGCCACCAGCAGAGACAACAAGGAGACCCAGTACTTC
J: TRBJ2-5
size: NA
V: TRBV15
D: NA

CDR3: CASSFVQDEQYF
DNA: TGTGCCAGCAGCTTCGTCCAGGACGAGCAGTACTTC
J: TRBJ2-7
size: NA
V: TRBV5-6
D: NA

CDR3: CATSDPRQGTSEQYF
DNA: TGTGCCACCAGTGATCCGCGACAGGGGACGAGCGAGCAGTACTTC
J: TRBJ2-7
size: NA
V: TRBV24-1
D: TRBD1

CDR3: CATSKGMTEAFF
DNA: TGTGCCACCAGCAAGGGGATGACTGAAGCTTTCTTT
J: TRBJ1-1
size: NA
V: TRBV15
D: NA

CDR3: CASSSRTGMNYGYTF
DNA: TGTGCCAGCAGTTCTAGGACAGGGATGAACTATGGCTACACCTTC
J: TRBJ1-2
size: NA
V: TRBV6-6
D: TRBD1

CDR3: CASSLELAGEQYF
DNA: TGTGCCAGCAGCTTAGAGTTAGCGGGAGAGCAGTACTTC
J: TRBJ2-7
size: NA
V: TRBV7-7
D: TRBD2

CDR3: CASSPARGLGEQYF
DNA: TGTGCCAGCTCACCCGCCAGGGGGCTGGGCGAGCAGTACTTC
J: TRBJ2-7
size: NA
V: TRBV18
D: TRBD1

CDR3: CASSRPFSGGPLDEQFF
DNA: TGTGCCAGCAGTCGTCCATTTAGCGGGGGTCCTTTAGATGAGCAGTTCTTC
J: TRBJ2-1
size: NA
V: TRBV6-6
D: TRBD2

CDR3: CASSLDRTNTEAFF
DNA: TGTGCCAGCAGCTTGGACAGGACGAACACTGAAGCTTTCTTT
J: TRBJ1-1
size: NA
V: TRBV5-8
D: NA

CDR3: CASGLVQTGNQPQHF
DNA: TGTGCTAGTGGTTTGGTACAAACAGGTAATCAGCCCCAGCATTTT
J: TRBJ1-5
size: NA
V: TRBV12-5
D: NA

CDR3: CASSRQGLGSPLHF
DNA: TGTGCCAGCAGTCGACAGGGGTTAGGTTCACCCCTCCACTTT
J: TRBJ1-6
size: NA
V: TRBV6-5
D: TRBD1

CDR3: CASSLVAGVGYNEQFF
DNA: TGTGCCAGCAGCCTAGTAGCGGGAGTCGGGTACAATGAGCAGTTCTTC
J: TRBJ2-1
size: NA
V: TRBV5-6
D: TRBD2

CDR3: CASSTPLGQGTSSGNTIYF
DNA: TGTGCCAGCAGCACACCATTGGGACAGGGGACCAGCTCTGGAAACACCATATATTTT
J: TRBJ1-3
size: NA
V: TRBV7-6
D: TRBD1

CDR3: CASSYSVGQGSTEAFF
DNA: TGTGCCAGCAGTTACTCAGTGGGCCAAGGCAGCACTGAAGCTTTCTTT
J: TRBJ1-1
size: NA
V: TRBV6-5
D: NA

CDR3: CASSLAGGDLTANTIYF
DNA: TGTGCCAGCAGCTTAGCGGGGGGCGATTTGACTGCAAACACCATATATTTT
J: TRBJ1-3
size: NA
V: TRBV13
D: NA

CDR3: CASGLGGGPYNEQFF
DNA: TGTGCCAGCGGTCTTGGCGGGGGGCCTTACAATGAGCAGTTCTTC
J: TRBJ2-1
size: NA
V: TRBV3-1/TRBV3-2
D: TRBD2

CDR3: CATSIDRGEETQYF
DNA: TGTGCCACCAGCATTGACAGGGGGGAAGAGACCCAGTACTTC
J: TRBJ2-5
size: NA
V: TRBV24-1
D: TRBD1

CDR3: CASSLDLSLGASGKLFF
DNA: TGTGCCAGCAGCTTAGATCTATCGCTTGGGGCTTCCGGAAAACTGTTTTTT
J: TRBJ1-4
size: NA
V: TRBV11-2
D: NA

CDR3: CASSGGGRRNYGYTF
DNA: TGTGCCAGTAGCGGGGGGGGACGGCGTAACTATGGCTACACCTTC
J: TRBJ1-2
size: NA
V: TRBV19
D: NA

CDR3: CASSLRGAGHTGELFF
DNA: TGTGCCAGCAGCCTGAGGGGAGCGGGACACACCGGGGAGCTGTTTTTT
J: TRBJ2-2
size: NA
V: TRBV3-1/TRBV3-2
D: TRBD2

CDR3: CSVSLGTGDTEAFF
DNA: TGCAGCGTCTCCCTAGGGACAGGGGACACTGAAGCTTTCTTT
J: TRBJ1-1
size: NA
V: TRBV29-1
D: TRBD1

CDR3: CASSFRRGTEAFF
DNA: TGTGCCAGCAGTTTTCGCAGGGGCACTGAAGCTTTCTTT
J: TRBJ1-1
size: NA
V: TRBV27
D: NA

CDR3: CATSDYWGRDGDTQYF
DNA: TGTGCCACCAGTGATTATTGGGGCAGGGATGGAGATACGCAGTATTTT
J: TRBJ2-3
size: once
V: TRBV24-1
D: NA

CDR3: CASSQDSTASNYGYTF
DNA: TGTGCCAGCAGCCAAGATTCGACGGCTAGTAACTATGGCTACACCTTC
J: TRBJ1-2
size: NA
V: TRBV14
D: NA

CDR3: CASGWGLGDTEAFF
DNA: TGTGCTAGTGGTTGGGGTCTCGGGGACACTGAAGCTTTCTTT
J: TRBJ1-1
size: NA
V: TRBV12-5
D: NA

CDR3: CASSMGRGYGYTF
DNA: TGTGCCAGTAGTATGGGGCGAGGATATGGCTACACCTTC
J: TRBJ1-2
size: NA
V: TRBV19
D: NA

CDR3: CASSSTALQETQYF
DNA: TGTGCCAGCAGTAGTACTGCTTTACAAGAGACCCAGTACTTC
J: TRBJ2-5
size: NA
V: TRBV7-9
D: NA

CDR3: CASTGNLRGSYEQYF
DNA: TGTGCCAGCACGGGGAACTTACGAGGGTCCTACGAGCAGTACTTC
J: TRBJ2-7
size: NA
V: TRBV6-5
D: NA

CDR3: CASSESFQGVETQYF
DNA: TGCGCCAGCAGTGAGTCGTTTCAGGGGGTCGAGACCCAGTACTTC
J: TRBJ2-5
size: once
V: TRBV10-1
D: TRBD1

CDR3: CASSFWGGVNTEAFF
DNA: TGTGCCAGCAGCTTCTGGGGAGGAGTGAACACTGAAGCTTTCTTT
J: TRBJ1-1
size: NA
V: TRBV7-2
D: NA

CDR3: CASSSGTRLQISPNSPPLHF
DNA: TGTGCCAGCAGCTCCGGGACTCGGCTGCAGATCTCCCCTAATTCACCACCCCTCCACTTT
J: TRBJ1-6
size: NA
V: TRBV21-1
D: NA

CDR3: CASSSRGFNYGYTF
DNA: TGTGCCAGCAGTTCCCGGGGGTTTAACTATGGCTACACCTTC
J: TRBJ1-2
size: once
V: TRBV2
D: NA

CDR3: CASTRGQKSSPLHF
DNA: TGTGCCAGCACGAGGGGGCAGAAGAGTTCACCCCTCCACTTT
J: TRBJ1-6
size: once
V: TRBV6-5
D: TRBD1

CDR3: CASSQLGDSNSPLHF
DNA: TGTGCCAGCTCACAACTCGGGGACAGCAATTCACCCCTCCACTTT
J: TRBJ1-6
size: NA
V: TRBV18
D: TRBD1